The rows below give T cell receptor beta chains drawn from one sample of a study of vaccination effects on CD4 cells after COVID-19. No antigen is known for these receptors. Sequencing used immunoSEQ multiplex PCR; TCRdb keeps in-frame clones, though not all of them. The table records approximately 30,000 clones, 82% of them present only once. The source was CD4+ T cells from PBMCs cultured with HCoV-NL63 spike peptides, collected after COVID-19 vaccination. These receptors all stem from a human donor who received a COVID-19 vaccine. Some clones in this sample may be carry-over from other donors' samples. Each CDR3 is given without its conserved first and last residue.

cdr3_length v_call cdr3_aa
11 TRBV6-5 ASRQGDDGELF
11 TRBV2 ASTQEGNTEAF
12 TRBV7-8 ASSPLVPGNEQF
13 TRBV11-2 ASSAVLAGREKLF
14 TRBV5-1 ASSLGSGANTGELF
12 TRBV7-2 ASSFRGPSYGYT
13 TRBV19 ASRKDRVENQPQH
11 TRBV5-1 ASSGGVQETQY
12 TRBV19 ASSRTGGHETQY
15 TRBV6-4 ASSAQGRRSGANVLT
14 TRBV11-2 ASSPLQDGTGYGYT
13 TRBV9 ASSVAEGASDTQY
14 TRBV11-2 ASSLSMGPGEETQY
11 TRBV28 ASTRGRKDGYT
14 TRBV18 ASSPPAGSSGNTIY
12 TRBV20-1 SASRGAGTDTQY
14 TRBV15 ATSRDRLEAGNTIY
12 TRBV2 ASSRDTGGNTIY
12 TRBV6-5 ASSYQRGPDTQY
11 TRBV7-9 ASSRQGQETQY
14 TRBV12-5 ASGLETGAANSPLH
11 TRBV6-5 ASRQGGQETQY
12 TRBV9 ASSVSGYGNTIY
13 TRBV5-1 ASSPRERLEETQY
11 TRBV6-4 ASGVPGGGELF
15 TRBV5-1 ASSPGPMSSYNSPLH
17 TRBV5-8 ASPGQFSSAPRSYNEQF
11 TRBV2 ASSQGAKNIQY
14 TRBV7-2 ASSFGPGGGRDTQY
10 TRBV12-3/TRBV12-4 ASRELNEKLF
11 TRBV7-9 ASSPRRRETQY
16 TRBV4-2 ASSQPLGGGPNTGELF
13 TRBV5-4 ASSSGTGGKETQY
13 TRBV9 ASSNYGGRNTEAF
13 TRBV6-1 ASSDTGTGVYGYT
14 TRBV6-5 ASSYSSGRMNTEAF
10 TRBV24-1 ATSASTDTQY
13 TRBV3-1/TRBV3-2 ASSQGQVLNTEAF
11 TRBV5-1 ASSLGVQETQY
12 TRBV29-1 STGTGLLGGEAF
10 TRBV6-2/TRBV6-3 ASSYLPRPQH
12 TRBV5-4 ASSQTGGPYGYT
13 TRBV6-2/TRBV6-3 ASSNRYFSNQPQH
11 TRBV24-1 ATSDTGGGGYT
16 TRBV15 ATSRGGRLAGAQETQY
13 TRBV4-3 ASSQDSAGGTEAF
14 TRBV5-6 ASSPDYGGYDSPLH
14 TRBV6-1 ASSGRTGWTNEKLF
10 TRBV7-9 ASSRGADTQY